This section outlines one T cell receptor (beta chain) sequence together with its context. The CDR3 extends over 15 amino acids. V lost 5 bases and J 1 base, leaving 15 bases between the germline ends. Germline V gene data show CDR1 as MNHEY and CDR2 as SMNVEV (reference sequence). The data were obtained in a study of T-cell reconstitution after alpha-beta-depleted transplantation in children. Unique molecular identifiers were used to barcode this TCRbeta library. MiXCR, applied by TCRdb to the PCR reads, yields one record per CDR3 protein. The sample records approximately 130,000 distinct CDR3 sequences, about 9.9% being singletons.

The receptor's source is a girl in the first two years of life who had a stem cell transplant for combined immunodeficiency, so the T cells may come from the graft donor. V is TRBV27 and J is TRBJ2-7; D may be TRBD1 (5 bases). The specimen was PBMCs, mostly from graft donor cells, collected 180 days after TCRalphabeta/CD19-depleted stem cell transplant. The CDR3 sequence: CASSPTRTPSYEQYF. DNA for the CDR3: TGTGCCAGCAGTCCCACCCGGACACCTTCCTACGAGCAGTACTTC.